This record looks at one TCR beta chain sequence and its context. Its matching antigen is unknown. The entirety of the isolated RNA underwent reverse transcription, so expressed TCRB transcripts were sequenced. Only in-frame clones appear in the TCRdb table, and some are missing; sequencing was by immunoSEQ multiplex PCR. The repertoire consists of 500,000 to 850,000 clones, with around 15% occurring once and the leading ten covering 0.035% to 0.045%. From germline, CDR1 is SGHTA and CDR2 FQGNSA. V was pared by 2 bases and J by 6 bases, with 22 bases between. This CDR3 has 18 amino acids. The sample belongs to a study of beta chain features in type 1 diabetes. Overall study findings and caveats: In every one of the four CD4+ subsets, TCRB CDR3s were moderately but significantly shorter in Type 1 diabetes patients.

The genes are TRBV7-2 and TRBJ2-2; D tentatively fits TRBD1 or TRBD2 (5 bases each). Sequencing was performed on naive CD4+ T cells from blood. The TCR originated in a young man with type 1 diabetes. In nucleotides, the CDR3 is TGTGCCAGCAGCTTAACATTGCTGGCCAGGGCGAGGGCCGGGGAGCTGTTTTTT. Its protein is CASSLTLLARARAGELFF. Full variable domain (rest looked up from reference TRBV7-2 and TRBJ2-2): GAGVSQSPSNKVTEKGKDVELRCDPISGHTALYWYRQSLGQGLEFLIYFQGNSAPDKSGLPSDRFSAERTGGSVSTLTIQRTQQEDSAVYLCASSLTLLARARAGELFFGEGSRLTVL.